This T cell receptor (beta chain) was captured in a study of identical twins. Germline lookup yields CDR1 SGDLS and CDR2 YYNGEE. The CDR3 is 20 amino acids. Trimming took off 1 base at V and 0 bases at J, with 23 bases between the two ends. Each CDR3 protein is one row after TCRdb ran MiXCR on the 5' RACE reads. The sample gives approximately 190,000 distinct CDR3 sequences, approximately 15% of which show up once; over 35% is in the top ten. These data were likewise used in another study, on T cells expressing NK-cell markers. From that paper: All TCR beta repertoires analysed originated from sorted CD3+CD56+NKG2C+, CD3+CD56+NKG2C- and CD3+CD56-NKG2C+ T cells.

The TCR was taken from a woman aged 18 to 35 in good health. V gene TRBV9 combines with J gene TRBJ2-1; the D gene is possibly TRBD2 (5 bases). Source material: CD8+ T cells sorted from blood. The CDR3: CASSVSRNSAPRGSYNEQFF. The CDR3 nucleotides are TGTGCCAGCAGCGTAAGTCGGAATTCAGCCCCCCGGGGCTCCTACAATGAGCAGTTCTTC.